This TCR beta chain was recorded in a study of shared clonotypes between healthy human individuals. Points on this clone: Its cognate antigen is unknown.

V was pared by 9 bases and J by 1 base, with 8 bases of the junction left unmatched. CDR1 and CDR2 (germline): MGHRA, YSYEKL. This CDR3 is 14 amino acids long. General study results and limits: Naive subsets typically showed greater estimated richness than memory subsets. Investigators collected only blood, and repertoires in tissues likely differ.

Under the authors' procedure: Quality scores were absent from the junction-only immunoSEQ sequences, so filtering differed. Clones were read by immunoSEQ multiplex PCR, and TCRdb kept only the in-frame ones, dropping some. From that table come the V and J calls and clone size; the DNA was used to work out D and trimming. The sample has more than 1.2 million clones; approximately 98.5% are singletons. This sequence joins TRBV4-1 and TRBJ1-1; 7 bases are a match to TRBD1. This sequence was found in a man aged 25 to 40 in good health. The specimen was naive CD4+ T cells sorted from blood. The subset was: CD45RA+ positively selected. CDR3 sequence: CASQGVRRNTEAFF. The CDR3 DNA is TGCGCCAGTCAGGGGGTTCGGCGGAACACTGAAGCTTTCTTT.